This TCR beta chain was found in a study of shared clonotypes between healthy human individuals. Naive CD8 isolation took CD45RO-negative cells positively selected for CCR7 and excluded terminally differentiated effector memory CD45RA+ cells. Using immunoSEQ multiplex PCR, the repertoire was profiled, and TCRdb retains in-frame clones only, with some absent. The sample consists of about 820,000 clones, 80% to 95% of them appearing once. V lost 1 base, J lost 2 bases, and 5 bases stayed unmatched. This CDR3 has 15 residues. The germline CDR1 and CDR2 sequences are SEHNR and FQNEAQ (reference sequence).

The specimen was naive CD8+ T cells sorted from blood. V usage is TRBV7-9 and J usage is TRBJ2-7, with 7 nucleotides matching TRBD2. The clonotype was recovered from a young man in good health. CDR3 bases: TGTGCCAGCAGCTTAGTTGGGGCGGGAGCCTACGAGCAGTACTTC. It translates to CASSLVGAGAYEQYF.